This entry describes one T cell receptor beta chain. Its specificity is not known. The sample originates from a study of post-analysis software for immune sequencing data. Overall study findings and caveats: Samples from one preparation batch, clustered by F measure, grouped strongly together. Significantly decreased normalized Chao1 diversity was recorded for multiple sclerosis patients relative to controls. With TRBV5-6, TRBV5-1 and TRBV20-1 included, 4 to 6 TRBV segments were more frequent in patients than in controls.

The authors incorporated unique molecular identifiers into the TCR beta cDNA libraries. The T cell input of about 1 to 10 million gave approximately 460,000 cDNA molecules. Via MiXCR, TCRdb re-called the PCR reads, giving one row per CDR3 protein. Of hundreds of thousands of distinct CDR3 sequences listed, 59% were seen once; the top ten hold around 11%. CDR1 is DFQATT, CDR2 SNEGSKA, per germline (reference sequence). This CDR3 comprises 12 residues. Trimming cost V 4 bases and J 3 bases, with 10 bases left between them. The sample consisted of blood. This receptor was identified in a girl aged 2-10 years with multiple sclerosis. The chain links TRBV20-1 to TRBJ2-7; D remains ambiguous. CDR3 loop: CSATGAGYEQYF. The CDR3 DNA follows: TGCAGTGCTACGGGTGCTGGCTACGAGCAGTACTTC.